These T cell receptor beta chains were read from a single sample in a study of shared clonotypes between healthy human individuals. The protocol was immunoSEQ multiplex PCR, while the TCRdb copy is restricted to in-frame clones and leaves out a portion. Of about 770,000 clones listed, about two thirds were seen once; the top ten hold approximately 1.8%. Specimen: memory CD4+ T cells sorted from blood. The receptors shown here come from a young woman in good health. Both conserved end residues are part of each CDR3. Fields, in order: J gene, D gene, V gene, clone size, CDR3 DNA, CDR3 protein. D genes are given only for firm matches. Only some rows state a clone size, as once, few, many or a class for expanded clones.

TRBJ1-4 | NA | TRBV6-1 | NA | TGTGCCAGCAGTCTAGACCCTCGAACTAATGAAAAACTGTTTTTT | CASSLDPRTNEKLFF
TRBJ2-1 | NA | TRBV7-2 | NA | TGTGCCAGCAGCTTCTACATCAACAATGAGCAGTTCTTC | CASSFYINNEQFF
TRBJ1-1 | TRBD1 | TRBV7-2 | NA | TGTGCCAGCAGCTCGCAGGGGGCGCGGGCTGAAGCTTTCTTT | CASSSQGARAEAFF
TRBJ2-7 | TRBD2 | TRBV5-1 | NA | TGCGCCAGCAGCCCCCAGGGGAGCGGGAGTTACGAGCAGTACTTC | CASSPQGSGSYEQYF
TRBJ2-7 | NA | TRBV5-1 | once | TGCGCCAGCAGCTTTACTAGGCCCCCGGACGAGCAGTACTTC | CASSFTRPPDEQYF
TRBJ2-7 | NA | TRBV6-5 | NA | TGTGCCAGCAGGGATCGGGTAGCCTCCTACGAGCAGTACTTC | CASRDRVASYEQYF
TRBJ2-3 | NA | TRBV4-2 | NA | TGTGCCAGCAGCCCATCCCAAAACAGTGCGTGGGGCACAGATACGCAGTATTTT | CASSPSQNSAWGTDTQYF
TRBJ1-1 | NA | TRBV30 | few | TGTGCCTGGAGGCATTTCAGGCGCTCCAACACTGAAGCTTTCTTT | CAWRHFRRSNTEAFF
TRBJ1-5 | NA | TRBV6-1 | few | TGTGCCAGCAGTGACGAAGGAATAAGGAAGCCCCAGCATTTT | CASSDEGIRKPQHF
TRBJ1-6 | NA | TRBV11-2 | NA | TGTGCCAGCAGCTTAGGGAGGGAGTTTAATTCACCCCTCCACTTT | CASSLGREFNSPLHF
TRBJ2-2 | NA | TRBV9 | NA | TGTGCCAGCAGCGCCCCAACTAGATCCACCGGGGAGCTGTTTTTT | CASSAPTRSTGELFF
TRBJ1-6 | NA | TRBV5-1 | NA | TGCGCCAGCAGCTTGGCGGCAGGCGGGACGGGGACCCTCCACTTT | CASSLAAGGTGTLHF
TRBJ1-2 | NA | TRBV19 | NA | TGTGCCGGCGAACTCGGACACCCTATAAGCTCTGGCTACACCTTC | CAGELGHPISSGYTF
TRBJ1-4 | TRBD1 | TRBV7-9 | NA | TGTGCCAGCAGCTTAGCCGGGACAGGGGGCGGAGAAAAACTGTTTTTT | CASSLAGTGGGEKLFF
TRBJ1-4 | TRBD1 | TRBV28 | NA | TGTGCCAGCAGTCGCTACGGACAGGGAAGGAATGAAAAACTGTTTTTT | CASSRYGQGRNEKLFF
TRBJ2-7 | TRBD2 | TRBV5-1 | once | TGCGCCAGCAGTTTTGAGCGGGAGCGCGAGCAGTACTTC | CASSFEREREQYF
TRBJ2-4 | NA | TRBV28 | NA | TGTGCCAGCAGTCCAGATCCCCGGGGGAACCATAAAGTAATAGCCAAAAACATTCAGTACTTC | CASSPDPRGNHKVIAKNIQYF
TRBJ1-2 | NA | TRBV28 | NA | TGTGCCAGCAGTTTGTCCACAGGTGTTAACTATGGCTACACCTTC | CASSLSTGVNYGYTF
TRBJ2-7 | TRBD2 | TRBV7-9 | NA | TGTGCCAGCAGCTCTCTCGCTAGCGGGGGAGACGAGCAGTACTTC | CASSSLASGGDEQYF
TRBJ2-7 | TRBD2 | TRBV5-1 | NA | TGCGCCAGCAGCTGGGCCCCCCGGACTAGCGGCACCTACGAGCAGTACTTC | CASSWAPRTSGTYEQYF
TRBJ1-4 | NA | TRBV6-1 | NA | TGTGCCAGCAGTGGGTTACAGGCCTCTAATGAAAAACTGTTTTTT | CASSGLQASNEKLFF
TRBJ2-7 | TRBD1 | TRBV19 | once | TGTGCCAGTAGTAGGGGACAGGGCTACGAGCAGTACTTC | CASSRGQGYEQYF
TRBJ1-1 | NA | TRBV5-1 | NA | TGCGCCAGCAGCTTGGGGGGACACCTGAACACTGAAGCTTTCTTT | CASSLGGHLNTEAFF
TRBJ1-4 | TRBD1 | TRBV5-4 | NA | TGTGCCAGCAGCTACTCGATGTTTACAGGGGACGCAACTAATGAAAAACTGTTTTTT | CASSYSMFTGDATNEKLFF
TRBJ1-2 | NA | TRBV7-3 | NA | TGTGCCGGGGAACGAGGGGTGGATGGCTACACCTTC | CAGERGVDGYTF
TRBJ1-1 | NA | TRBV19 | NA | TGTGCCAGTAGTCCACTCATGAACACTGAAGCTTTCTTT | CASSPLMNTEAFF
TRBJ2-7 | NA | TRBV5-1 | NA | TGCGCCAGCAGCTTCCAGGGATCCATGGTGTGGGAGCAGTACTTC | CASSFQGSMVWEQYF
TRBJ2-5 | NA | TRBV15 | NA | TGTGCCACCAGCAGAGGCGCCAGGGGGGCGGTCCAAGAGACCCAGTACTTC | CATSRGARGAVQETQYF
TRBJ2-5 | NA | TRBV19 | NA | TGTGCCAGTAGTATAGTCTTGCGGGATCTGAGAACCCAGTACTTC | CASSIVLRDLRTQYF
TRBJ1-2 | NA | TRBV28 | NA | TGTGCCAGCAGTCGAAATACCGGGTTCTTAAGTAATGGCTACACCTTC | CASSRNTGFLSNGYTF
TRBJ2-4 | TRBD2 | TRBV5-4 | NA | TGTGCCAGCAGCCCGGGGACTAGCGGGGGGACCAAAAACATTCAGTACTTC | CASSPGTSGGTKNIQYF
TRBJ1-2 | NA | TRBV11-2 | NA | TGTGCCAGCAGCAATCCGGGACGGAGGGACTATGGCTACACCTTC | CASSNPGRRDYGYTF
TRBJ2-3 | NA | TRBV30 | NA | TGTGCCTGGAGCTACCAGGGACACCCGTCTCAAACGCAGTATTTT | CAWSYQGHPSQTQYF
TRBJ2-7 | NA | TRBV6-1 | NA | TGTGCCAGCAGTGAAACGGACAGATACGAGCAGTACTTC | CASSETDRYEQYF
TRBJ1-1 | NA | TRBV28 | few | TGTGCCGCCGGACGGTGGGGGGCTGAAGCTTTCTTT | CAAGRWGAEAFF
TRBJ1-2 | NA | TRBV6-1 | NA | TGTGCCAGCAGTGAAGCCCACCAGTTAGCTAACTATGGCTACACCTTC | CASSEAHQLANYGYTF
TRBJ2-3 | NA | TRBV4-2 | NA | TGTGCCAGCAGGCCTACCAGCGGGCCAGATACGCAGTATTTT | CASRPTSGPDTQYF
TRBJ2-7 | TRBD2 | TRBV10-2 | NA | TGCGCCAGCAGTGAGTCTCGGGGACTAGGGCGAGAGCAGTACTTC | CASSESRGLGREQYF
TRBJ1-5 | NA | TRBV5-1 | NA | TGCGCCAGCAGCTCAGGAGAGCGCAATCAGCCCCAGCATTTT | CASSSGERNQPQHF
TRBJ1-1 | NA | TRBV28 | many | TGTGCCAGTCAACTAATGAACACTGAAGCTTTCTTT | CASQLMNTEAFF